The 17 T cell receptor beta chains below all came from one sample that was sequenced in a study of tissue T cells after allogeneic stem cell transplantation. Noted time point: mouse harvest day 7 after allogeneic transplant. Tail vein injection delivered 10^7 T-cell-depleted bone marrow cells and 10^6 splenic CD5+ T cells. Sequenced by immunoSEQ multiplex PCR; TCRdb stores in-frame clones only, minus some. The table includes 6,400 or so clones, roughly 45% detected once. The sample taken for sequencing was lymph node tissue. These receptors originate from a female BALB/c mouse given C57BL/6 T cells with graft-versus-host disease after an allogeneic hematopoietic cell transplant.

As regards this clone: Mouse gene names and germline throughout. The CDR3 end lies 1 residue beyond the end of the read and is filled in from the germline J gene. Different DNA sequences within this sample yield the same CDR3. The chain uses TRBV13-2 and TRBJ1-2; the match to TRBD1 covers 7 bases. The CDR3 is made up of 13 amino acids. Per germline, CDR1 NNHNN and CDR2 SYGAGS (reference sequence). V gave up 5 bases and J gave up 3 bases; unmatched junction bases: 4. The sequenced part of the CDR3 DNA is TGTGCCAGCGGAGACAGGGAAGACTCCGACTACACC. It translates to CASGDREDSDYT. The whole CDR3 is CASGDREDSDYTF.

Turning to this clone: Germline and genes: mouse. The read comes to an end 1 residue before the CDR3 does, leaving the germline J gene to fill in the end. V gene TRBV3 combines with J gene TRBJ1-2, with D hard to call. Trimming removed 2 bases at V and 0 bases at J, with 1 base between. The CDR3 spans 12 residues. Germline V gene data show CDR1 as SNHLY and CDR2 as FYNGKV (reference sequence). The covered CDR3 bases are TGTGCCAGCAGCTTATCAAACTCCGACTACACC. Protein sequence: CASSLSNSDYT. In full, the CDR3 reads CASSLSNSDYTF.

As to this clone: The gene symbols are mouse symbols. Read coverage stops 1 residue before the CDR3 terminus; the germline J gene supplies the remainder. The J gene is TRBJ1-3, the V gene TRBV16; 11 positions agree with TRBD1. Losses at the gene ends were 6 bases for V and 0 bases for J; bases not matched to a gene: 1. Germline V gives CDR1 SGHSA, CDR2 FRNQAP. The CDR3 contains 15 residues. The DNA read from the CDR3 is TGTGCAAGCAGGGGGACAGGGGGTTCTGGAAATACGCTCTAT. Its translation: CASRGTGGSGNTLY. The CDR3 in its entirety is CASRGTGGSGNTLYF.

For this clone: The gene names here belong to mouse. The sequenced fragment ends 1 residue before the CDR3 boundary, so the rest is inferred from the germline J gene. This sequence joins TRBV23 and TRBJ2-7; the DNA was not used to check the table's D call, TRBD1. This CDR3 is built from 13 residues. Germline V gene lookup returns CDR1 KGHTA and CDR2 FQNQQP. The covered CDR3 bases are TGCTCCAGCAGTCAATCGAGGGGAGCGGAACAGTAC. It yields the protein CSSSQSRGAEQY. The whole CDR3 sequence reads CSSSQSRGAEQYF.

This clone was seen only a few times. Any gene name here is a mouse gene name. The read terminates 1 residue ahead of where the CDR3 ends, so the germline J gene completes it. J is TRBJ2-7 and V is TRBV23; TRBD1 reflects the table's D call only, with no check against the DNA. This CDR3 is 13 amino acids long. Germline CDR1 reads KGHTA; CDR2 reads FQNQQP. CDR3 region: CSSSRQSSYEQYF. CDR3 DNA, as far as it was read: TGCTCCAGCAGTCGTCAAAGCTCCTATGAACAGTAC. The whole variable domain, filled in from reference TRBV23 and TRBJ2-7, reads DAAVTQKPRYLIKMKGQEAEMKCIPEKGHTAVFWYQQKQSKELKFLIYFQNQQPLDQIDMVKERFSAVCPSSSLCSLGIRTCEAEDSALYLCSSSRQSSYEQYFGPGTRLTVL.

Relative to its sample, this clone is medium-sized (0.01 to 0.1%). Gene names follow the mouse nomenclature. The sequence runs out 1 residue before the end of the CDR3; the remainder is reconstructed from the germline J gene. The chain recombines TRBV14 with TRBJ2-1; D gene ambiguous. The CDR3 spans 13 residues. With 2 bases removed from V and 1 base from J, the gap between germline ends came to 4 bases. The V gene's germline CDR1 is SGHDT and CDR2 FRDEAV. The CDR3 sequence: CASSLRNYAEQFF. CDR3 DNA (partial): TGTGCCAGCAGTTTGAGGAACTATGCTGAGCAGTTC.

A word on this clone: The genes are named according to mouse. The sequenced fragment ends 1 residue before the CDR3 boundary, so the rest is inferred from the germline J gene. The V call is TRBV12-1, the J call TRBJ2-3; D ambiguous. The germline CDR1 and CDR2 sequences are SGHSN and HYEKVE. Trimming pared 4 bases from V and 0 bases from J, leaving 7 bases between. This CDR3 is built from 13 residues. The part of the CDR3 DNA that was read is TGTGCCAGCTCAATCAGAAGTGCAGAAACGCTGTAT. As protein: CASSIRSAETLY. The whole CDR3 sequence reads CASSIRSAETLYF.

This clone is labeled large. Gene names and germline refer to mouse. The CDR3 end is not reached by the read, which stops 1 residue before it; the germline J gene fills it in. The chain recombines TRBV31 with TRBJ2-7; 7 bases fit TRBD2. In germline, CDR1 is GKSSPN, CDR2 SITVG. With V trimmed by 0 bases and J by 0 bases, 2 bases remained unmatched. The CDR3 sequence is 14 residues long. The CDR3: CAWSLGGFSYEQYF. Partial CDR3 DNA: TGTGCCTGGAGTCTGGGGGGGTTCTCCTATGAACAGTAC.

A remark on this clone: Gene names are mouse gene names. Incomplete CDR3 DNA: TGTGCCAGCAGTCTAAAGTGGACAGGGGCAGAAACGCTGTAT. It specifies CASSLKWTGAETLY. The full CDR3 protein is CASSLKWTGAETLYF. The chain combines TRBV24 with TRBJ2-3; 8 bases are a match to TRBD1. The sequence runs out 1 residue before the end of the CDR3; the remainder is reconstructed from the germline J gene. The CDR3 loop spans 15 amino acids. V lost 3 bases to trimming and J lost 3 bases; unmatched junction nucleotides: 5. Germline V gives CDR1 KGHTA, CDR2 FRNEEI.

About this clone: All gene names here are mouse names. The read halts 1 residue ahead of the CDR3 end, with the missing end drawn from the germline J gene. V gene TRBV16 combines with J gene TRBJ1-2; the match to TRBD1 covers 7 bases. CDR3 length equals 15 residues. Germline V gene data show CDR1 as SGHSA and CDR2 as FRNQAP. The J segment lost 1 base and the V segment lost 1 base, leaving 3 bases of the junction unmatched. Here the CDR3 reads CASSLVQGKNSDYTF. CDR3 bases read: TGTGCAAGCAGCTTAGTACAGGGGAAAAACTCCGACTACACC.

Of note for this clone: The gene symbols are mouse symbols. The missing CDR3 end, 1 residue past where the read stops, is filled in from the germline J gene. The rearrangement links TRBV12-1 to TRBJ2-5; perhaps TRBD1 as D (7 bases). Between the trimmed V and J ends, which lost 0 bases and 5 bases, there was a span of 8 bases. This CDR3 has 13 amino acids. Germline V gene sequence: CDR1 SGHSN, CDR2 HYEKVE. CDR3 bases read: TGTGCCAGCTCTCTCAGGGGGCGAGACACCCAGTAC. It encodes CASSLRGRDTQY. The entire CDR3 is CASSLRGRDTQYF.

In the case of this clone: Mouse gene names and germline throughout. The read comes to an end 1 residue before the CDR3 does, leaving the germline J gene to fill in the end. The genes are TRBV16 and TRBJ2-7; weak D call: TRBD1 (6 bases). This CDR3 is built from 14 residues. From germline, CDR1 is SGHSA and CDR2 FRNQAP. V was cut by 0 bases and J by 3 bases, with 9 bases left in between. Incomplete CDR3 DNA: TGTGCAAGCAGCTTAGAGACAGGAAACTATGAACAGTAC. Residues: CASSLETGNYEQY. The whole CDR3 sequence reads CASSLETGNYEQYF. Complete variable domain (other parts from reference TRBV16 and TRBJ2-7): NAGVIQTPRHKVTGKGQEATLWCEPISGHSAVFWYRQTIVQGLEFLTYFRNQAPIDDSGMPKERFSAQMPNQSHSTLKIQSTQPQDSAVYLCASSLETGNYEQYFGPGTRLTVL.

Regarding this clone: Genes and germline come from the mouse. The read terminates 1 residue before the CDR3 end, so the remaining end is supplied by the germline J gene. The chain links TRBV17 to TRBJ1-2; TRBD1 might be the D (6 bases). Trimming stripped 2 bases from V and 3 bases from J, with 10 bases between. The germline CDR1 and CDR2 sequences are MNHDT and YYDKIL. There are 14 residues in the CDR3. CDR3 sequence reads: CASSRRQGHSDYTF. The DNA read from the CDR3 is TGTGCTAGCAGTAGAAGGCAGGGGCACTCCGACTACACC.

With respect to this clone: Any gene name here is a mouse gene name. The read ends 1 residue early relative to the CDR3; the germline J gene fills the gap. The V call is TRBV15, the J call TRBJ1-4, with no clear D. Germline V gene lookup returns CDR1 SGHND and CDR2 FRSKSL. CDR3 length: 16 amino acids. V was trimmed by 1 base and J by 0 bases, leaving 9 bases between them. CDR3 sequence: CASSLGQKISNERLFF. The sequenced part of the CDR3 DNA is TGTGCCAGCAGTTTAGGCCAAAAAATTTCCAACGAAAGATTATTT. The whole variable domain, remainder taken from reference TRBV15 and TRBJ1-4, is DAGVTQTPRHEVAEKGQTIILKCEPVSGHNDLFWYRQTKIQGLELLSYFRSKSLMEDGGAFKDRFKAEMLNSSFSTLKIQPTEPKDSAVYLCASSLGQKISNERLFFGHGTKLSVL.

Only a few counts were recorded for this clone. Gene names and germline refer to mouse. The read comes to an end 1 residue before the CDR3 does, leaving the germline J gene to fill in the end. The same CDR3 arises from other DNA sequences in this sample as well. The rearrangement links TRBV26 to TRBJ2-7; 10 positions match TRBD2. V shed 6 bases and J 7 bases; nucleotides not matched to a gene: 3. Germline loops: CDR1 KGHPV, CDR2 FQNQEV (reference sequence). The CDR3 runs to 12 residues. CDR3 in amino acids: CASSLTGGEQYF. CDR3 bases read: TGTGCCAGCAGCCTGACTGGGGGGGAACAGTAC. The full variable domain, its missing parts supplied by reference TRBV26 and TRBJ2-7, is NSKVIQTPRYLVKGQGQKAKMRCIPEKGHPVVFWYQQNKNNEFKFLINFQNQEVLQQIDMTEKRFSAECPSNSPCSLEIQSSEAGDSALYLCASSLTGGEQYFGPGTRLTVL.

Details on this clone: Gene names are the mouse ones. The CDR3 goes on 1 residue after the read ends, and that part is filled in from the germline J gene. The chain recombines TRBV26 with TRBJ2-4; D is undetermined. This CDR3 spans 11 amino acids. V was pared by 3 bases and J by 2 bases, with 0 bases between. Germline CDR1 KGHPV, CDR2 FQNQEV (reference sequence). CDR3 region: CASSLQNTLYF. The sequenced CDR3 bases are TGTGCCAGCAGTCTTCAAAACACCTTGTAC.

This clone was picked up a small number of times. Gene and germline names: mouse. The read falls 1 residue short of the CDR3 end, and the missing part is taken from the germline J gene. The chain couples TRBV23 to TRBJ2-4; no DNA check was done on the table's D call, TRBD2. Germline V gene sequence: CDR1 KGHTA, CDR2 FQNQQP. The CDR3 consists of 14 residues. CDR3 DNA (partial): TGCTCCAGCAGTCAATCGTGGAGTCAAAACACCTTGTAC. Protein: CSSSQSWSQNTLY. The entire CDR3 protein reads CSSSQSWSQNTLYF.